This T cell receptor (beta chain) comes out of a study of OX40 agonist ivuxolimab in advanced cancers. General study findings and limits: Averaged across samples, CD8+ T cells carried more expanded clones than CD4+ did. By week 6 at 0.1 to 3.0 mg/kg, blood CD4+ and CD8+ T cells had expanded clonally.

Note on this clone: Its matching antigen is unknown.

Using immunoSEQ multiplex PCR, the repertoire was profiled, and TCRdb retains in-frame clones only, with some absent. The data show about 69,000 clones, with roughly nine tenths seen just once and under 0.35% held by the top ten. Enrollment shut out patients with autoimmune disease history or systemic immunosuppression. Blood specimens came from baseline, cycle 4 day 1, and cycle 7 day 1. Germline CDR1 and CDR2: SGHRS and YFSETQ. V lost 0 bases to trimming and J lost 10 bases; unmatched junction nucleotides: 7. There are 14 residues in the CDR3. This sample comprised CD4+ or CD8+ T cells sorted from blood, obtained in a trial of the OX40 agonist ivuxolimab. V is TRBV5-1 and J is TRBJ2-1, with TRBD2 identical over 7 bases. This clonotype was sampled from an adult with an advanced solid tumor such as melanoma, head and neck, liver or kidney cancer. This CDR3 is CASSLAAGVREQFF. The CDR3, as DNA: TGCGCCAGCAGCTTGGCCGCGGGAGTGCGGGAGCAGTTCTTC.